This T cell receptor beta chain was retrieved from a study of CD8 T cells in Susac syndrome. From blood CD8+ and CD4+ T cells, the TCR beta chain was sequenced. The CD8+ and CD4+ T cells were negatively isolated, with the TEMRA cells enriched by FACS. Random hexamers served to reverse transcribe roughly 0.5 to 1 ug RNA. TCR beta CDR3 was amplified by immunoSEQ multiplex PCR. This amplification extended across 54 Vbeta and 13 Jbeta segments. TCRdb re-derived calls from the immunoSEQ multiplex PCR reads in MiXCR, one entry per CDR3 protein. Here the sample spans over 150,000 distinct CDR3 sequences, 90% to 95% being singletons. Germline values: CDR1 KGHSH, CDR2 LQKENI. V lost 1 base and J lost 2, with 9 bases in between. CDR3 length equals 15 residues. This clonotype was detected only a few times.

The receptor comes from a human donor with multiple sclerosis. The material sequenced was CD4+ T cells from PBMCs. The J gene is TRBJ2-1, the V gene TRBV18; possible D gene TRBD1, 6 bases. The CDR3 DNA reads as TGTGCCAGCTCACCACGGCAGGGGCCCTACAATGAGCAGTTCTTC. As protein: CASSPRQGPYNEQFF.